The sequence of this T cell receptor (beta chain) was determined in a study of siplizumab effects on memory and regulatory T cells (dated by TCRdb to between 2018 and 2021). For the study in its entirety: The effect of the anti-CD2 antibody siplizumab on alloreactive T-cell subsets was examined in allogeneic mixed lymphocyte reactions constructed from human PBMCs. Study-wide conclusions, independent of this receptor: Siplizumab significantly lowered the cumulative frequency of alloreactive sequences that could be traced to unstimulated CD4+ memory T cells. Sequences below about 10^-5 frequency were poorly captured, so only a minor fraction of alloreactive clones could be mapped to unstimulated subsets. Unstimulated naive T cells appeared to be more diverse than memory T cells, and naive cells seemed to make a substantial contribution to the alloresponse. About 75-96% of proliferating CD4+ or CD8+ clones could not be given a naive or memory phenotype. No functional confirmation was obtained for the suppressive function of proliferating Tregs from siplizumab cultures. Of the alloreactive CD4+ clones that could be mapped, the Treg-derived share averaged around 64% with siplizumab compared with around 27% in control reactions.

The library was built by means of the immunoSEQ multiplex PCR assay. About 10^5 TCR templates per sample were assayed by the deep sequencing platform. Genomic DNA extracted from sorted T cells was used for TCRbeta CDR3 sequencing. The paper's processing steps were these. The R programming language was used for clonal analysis of the TCRbeta CDR3 data. Alloreactive CD4+ and CD8+ clones were identified by comparing unstimulated samples to CFSE-low samples taken after the reaction. By matching sequences to the repertoires of sorted unstimulated Treg and non-Treg cells, each alloreactive CD4+ clone was assigned a regulatory or non-regulatory origin. TCRdb obtained this table from immuneACCESS and retained in-frame rearrangements with V and J assigned. These tables miss some clones; where compared with another copy, unresolved V genes account for less than half of the shortfall, and the remainder is unexplained. V, J and clone size are taken as reported in that table, and D and trimming were inferred from the DNA itself. The sample contains roughly 60,000 clones, over 90% of them found a single time. Of the sample, roughly 38% falls within the top ten clones.

V is clipped by 3 bases and J by 1 base, and the sequence between their germline boundaries is 20 bases long. Looking up the germline V gene yields CDR1 SGHRS and CDR2 YFSETQ. Spanning cysteine to phenylalanine, the CDR3 consists of 18 amino acids. The entry retains the CDR3 DNA only, 54 bases that are in frame from base 1. A word on this clone: Its specific antigen is unknown. Within one base of it there is no much larger clone, and no base qualities were kept.

Sorted unstimulated T cells, along with proliferating T cells recovered from mixed lymphocyte reactions, underwent TCRbeta CDR3 sequencing. Fresh whole blood from 9 to 11 HLA-typed healthy donors was used to isolate PBMCs. The rearranged segments are TRBV5-1 and TRBJ2-1; there is no confident call for the D gene. The sequence was obtained from a human donor in good health. Sequencing was carried out using CD8+ T cells sorted from blood. For the CDR3, the sequence is CASSSSEAGLGSYNEQFF. The DNA reads as follows: TGCGCCAGCAGCTCCTCCGAGGCTGGGTTGGGTTCCTACAATGAGCAGTTCTTC. Here the CDR3 is joined to the reference TRBV5-1 and TRBJ2-1 genes, and the full variable domain is: KAGVTQTPRYLIKTRGQQVTLSCSPISGHRSVSWYQQTPGQGLQFLFEYFSETQRNKGNFPGRFSGRQFSNSRSEMNVSTLELGDSALYLCASSSSEAGLGSYNEQFFGPGTRLTVL.